Here is one T cell receptor (beta chain) with its context. This clonotype has a single count. Its antigen has not been determined. The sample holds no much larger clone one base away, and base qualities are not on file. One read alone makes for weak evidence. CDR1 and CDR2 (MNHGY, SAAAGT) derive from the germline V gene. The trim is 3 bases for V and 4 bases for J, with a gap of 15 bases between the germline ends. Counted from cysteine to phenylalanine, this CDR3 has 15 amino acids. Only the CDR3 DNA stays, 45 bases, in frame from base 1. The sample comes from a study of T cell repertoires in cytomegalovirus infection (dated by TCRdb to about 2019). The study in broad terms: The peptide stimulations were aimed at well-studied HLA-B-restricted epitopes as well as recently identified HLA-C-restricted CMV epitopes, whose presentation resists viral immunomodulation. The HLA type of each donor mattered for the analysis, because public TCR beta signatures pointed to carriage of CMV infection along with the matching HLA type. The paper as a whole reports these results and caveats: Carriers of CMV infection plus the relevant HLA type were discriminated by the cumulative frequency of public TCR beta family members in the study cohort and in an independent 352-donor cohort. The ex vivo response was dominated by HLA-C-restricted CMV-specific TCR beta clonotypes, and the single most frequent clonotype in two of eight donors was supplied by these HLA-C-restricted clonotypes.

This specimen's treatment or condition label, interpreted: in vitro stimulation with specific CMV peptide epitopes to enrich CMV-specific T cells. The data were produced on an Illumina HiSeq 1500. The public sequencing data were trimmed at Q25 with fastp and processed into clonotypes with MiXCR by TCRdb, which kept only in-frame beta chains. When rows share a CDR3 protein, they turn into one entry using the most common DNA and genes. For this sample there are 700,000 to 900,000 distinct CDR3 sequences; about 27% appear just once. The leading ten clones occupy roughly 13% of the sample. The sample in question was cultured CD8+ T cells from PBMCs, obtained from culture after CMV antigen stimulation. This TCR was sampled from a human donor in good health (CMV status not recorded). Some clones in this sample may be carry-over from other donors' samples. The chain joins TRBV6-8 to TRBJ2-5; the D region possibly corresponds to TRBD2 (6 bases align). The CDR3 loop reads CASSYLRTKPETQYF. The nucleotide sequence reads as follows: TGTGCCAGCAGTTATCTCCGGACTAAACCAGAGACCCAGTACTTC.